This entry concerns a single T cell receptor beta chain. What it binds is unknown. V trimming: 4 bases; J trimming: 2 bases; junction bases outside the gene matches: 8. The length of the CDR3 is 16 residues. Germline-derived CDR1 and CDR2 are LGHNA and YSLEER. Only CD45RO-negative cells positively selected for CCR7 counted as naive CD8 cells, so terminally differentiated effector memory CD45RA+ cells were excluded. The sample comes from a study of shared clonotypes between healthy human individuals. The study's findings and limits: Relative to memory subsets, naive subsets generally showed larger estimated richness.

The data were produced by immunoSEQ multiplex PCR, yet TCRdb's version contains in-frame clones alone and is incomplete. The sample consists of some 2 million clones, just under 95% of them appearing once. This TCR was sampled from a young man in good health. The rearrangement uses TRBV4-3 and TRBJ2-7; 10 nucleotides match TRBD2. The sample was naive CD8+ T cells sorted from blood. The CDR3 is CASSPEPGLAPYEQYF. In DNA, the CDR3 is TGCGCCAGCAGCCCAGAACCGGGACTAGCGCCCTACGAGCAGTACTTC.